This entry lists 11 T cell receptor beta chains sequenced from one sample in a study of blood T cell repertoires in COVID-19. TCRdb's table, derived via immunoSEQ multiplex PCR, lists solely in-frame clones and lacks some. The sample has over 150,000 clones, around 80% seen once. Sequences were obtained from peripheral blood. Receptors originate from a human donor in a cohort sampled during active COVID-19.

The CDR3 loop is CASSPDRENEKLFF. Here the CDR3 DNA reads TGTGCCAGTAGCCCTGACAGGGAAAATGAAAAACTGTTTTTT. The chain has TRBV19 and TRBJ1-4, with TRBD1 identical over 7 bases. The CDR3 consists of 14 residues. Per the germline V gene, CDR1 is LNHDA and CDR2 is SQIVND (reference sequence). V was pared by 6 bases and J by 5 bases, with 6 bases of the junction left unmatched.

This chain uses TRBV11-2 with TRBJ2-1, with D perhaps TRBD1 (7 bases). CDR3 length: 13 residues. V was shortened by 5 bases and J by 7 bases, with 12 bases between the two germline ends. From germline, CDR1 is SGHAT and CDR2 FQNNGV. Here the CDR3 reads CASSAGGWNEQFF. The DNA for the CDR3 is TGTGCCAGCAGCGCAGGGGGGTGGAATGAGCAGTTCTTC.

The V call is TRBV19, the J call TRBJ1-5; 7 bases are a match to TRBD1. Per germline, CDR1 LNHDA and CDR2 SQIVND (reference sequence). Unmatched junction bases numbered 9, after V lost 6 bases and J lost 1 base. The CDR3 covers 16 residues. CDR3 sequence: CASSGQGGISNQPQHF. CDR3 sequence (DNA): TGTGCCAGTAGCGGGCAGGGGGGAATCAGCAATCAGCCCCAGCATTTT.

The chain has TRBV6-6 and TRBJ1-6; 8 nucleotides line up with TRBD1. Unmatched junction bases numbered 7, after V lost 7 bases and J lost 14 bases. Germline lookup yields CDR1 MNHNY and CDR2 SVGAGI (reference sequence). The CDR3 is made up of 12 amino acids. CDR3 bases: TGTGCCAGCACCTGGACAGGGTCATCCCTCCACTTT. Its protein product is CASTWTGSSLHF.

The rearrangement joins TRBV5-1 to TRBJ2-7; the match to TRBD1 covers 7 bases. The trim removed 0 bases at V and 1 base at J, leaving 1 base unmatched. Germline loops: CDR1 SGHRS, CDR2 YFSETQ. The CDR3 is 14 residues long. The CDR3 protein is CASSLGDSSYEQYF. In DNA, the CDR3 is TGCGCCAGCAGCTTGGGGGACAGTTCCTACGAGCAGTACTTC.

This clone has a single count. This chain uses TRBV7-9 with TRBJ1-2; D remains unclear. V was cut by 3 bases and J by 1 base, with 21 bases left in between. This CDR3 comprises 18 residues. The germline V gene encodes CDR1 SEHNR and CDR2 FQNEAQ (reference sequence). CDR3 nucleotide sequence: TGTGCCAGCAGCTTCTCTACCGGGTCCGCTGACCTTAACTATGGCTACACCTTC. Protein: CASSFSTGSADLNYGYTF.

The chain couples TRBV10-3 to TRBJ2-1; D is uncertain. Germline-derived CDR1 and CDR2 are ENHRY and SYGVKD. CDR3 length: 15 amino acids. The V and J ends lost 6 bases and 0 bases respectively, with 12 bases between them. CDR3 DNA: TGTGCCATCAGCCCGACAACCAGCTCCTACAATGAGCAGTTCTTC. It is translated as CAISPTTSSYNEQFF.

The V and J genes are TRBV2 and TRBJ2-2; D is perhaps TRBD1 (6 bases). The V gene's germline CDR1 is SNHLY and CDR2 FYNNEI. The CDR3 sequence is 13 residues long. The V and J ends lost 8 bases and 5 bases respectively, with 12 bases between them. The CDR3 region is CASGKQGTGELFF. The CDR3 DNA follows: TGTGCCAGCGGGAAACAGGGAACCGGGGAGCTGTTTTTT.

This chain links TRBV19 with TRBJ1-5; 7 bases match TRBD1. Trimming at V came to 3 bases and at J to 0 bases, leaving 11 bases not matched to a gene. CDR1 is LNHDA, CDR2 SQIVND, per germline (reference sequence). This CDR3 region has 18 residues. In nucleotides, the CDR3 is TGTGCCAGTAGTATTGGGACAGAGGGCTACCATAGCAATCAGCCCCAGCATTTT. This gives the protein CASSIGTEGYHSNQPQHF.

The sample holds one count of this clone. V gene TRBV7-9 combines with J gene TRBJ2-7, with 7 bases lining up with TRBD1. Germline CDR1 is SEHNR and CDR2 is FQNEAQ (reference sequence). The CDR3 runs 16 residues. J was trimmed by 2 bases and V by 4 bases; bases with no gene match: 11. The DNA of the CDR3 is TGTGCCAGCAGCTCCCCAGGAACAGGGGACACCTACGAGCAGTACTTC. This translates into CASSSPGTGDTYEQYF.

V and J are TRBV7-2 and TRBJ1-3, with D unresolved. Trimming took 5 bases from V and 0 from J, leaving 5 bases between them. Germline CDR1 reads SGHTA; CDR2 reads FQGNSA. The length of the CDR3 is 13 residues. The CDR3 here is CASSPVSGNTIYF. The DNA for the CDR3 is TGTGCCAGCAGCCCAGTCTCTGGAAACACCATATATTTT.